These T cell receptor beta chains were read from a single sample in a study of T cells in Graves' hyperthyroidism and ophthalmopathy. One entry per CDR3 protein, called by TCRdb with MiXCR from the multiplex PCR reads. The sample consists of approximately 690,000 distinct CDR3 sequences, less than 25% of them appearing once. Sample: blood. Receptors were obtained from a man between 25 and 39 years old with Graves' ophthalmopathy. Both conserved end residues are part of each CDR3. The D gene is left open where the match is weak. Only part of the rows carry a size: once, few, many, or a class if the clone is expanded.

v_gene	len	d_gene	abundance	j_gene	CDR3aa	CDR3nt
TRBV19	15	TRBD1	few	TRBJ1-1	CASSIVRTGNTEAFF	TGTGCCAGTAGTATAGTCAGGACAGGGAACACTGAAGCTTTCTTT
TRBV4-3	15	TRBD2	NA	TRBJ2-7	CASSRGLAGSNEQYF	TGCGCCAGCAGCCGGGGACTAGCGGGTTCCAACGAGCAGTACTTC
TRBV6-1	11	NA	few	TRBJ2-3	CASTSVDTQYF	TGTGCCAGCACCTCCGTGGATACGCAGTATTTT
TRBV10-3	14	NA	NA	TRBJ1-1	CAISDAGDNTEAFF	TGTGCCATCAGTGACGCCGGCGATAACACTGAAGCTTTCTTT
TRBV6-2/TRBV6-3	18	TRBD2	NA	TRBJ2-7	CASRKGLAGVGGPYEQYF	TGTGCCAGCAGGAAGGGACTAGCGGGAGTTGGGGGCCCCTACGAGCAGTACTTC
TRBV27	16	TRBD1	NA	TRBJ2-7	CASSPTWTGVSYEQYF	TGTGCCAGCAGTCCAACATGGACAGGAGTTTCCTACGAGCAGTACTTC
TRBV5-1	14	NA	NA	TRBJ2-5	CASSGAMSGKTQYF	TGCGCCAGCAGTGGCGCGATGTCTGGAAAGACCCAGTACTTC
TRBV28	15	NA	few	TRBJ2-6	CASSLSHGGANVLTF	TGTGCCAGCAGTTTATCCCATGGGGGGGCCAACGTCCTGACTTTC
TRBV5-4	17	NA	NA	TRBJ2-3	CASSRRGGGPSGDTQYF	TGTGCCAGCAGCCGGCGAGGGGGAGGGCCGAGTGGGGATACGCAGTATTTT
TRBV10-3	13	TRBD2	few	TRBJ2-3	CAVLLAAIDTQYF	TGTGCCGTCTTACTAGCGGCCATAGATACGCAGTATTTT
TRBV10-2	13	NA	NA	TRBJ2-7	CASSPPELYEQYF	TGCGCCAGCAGCCCGCCGGAGTTGTACGAGCAGTACTTC
TRBV6-1	16	NA	NA	TRBJ2-3	CASSPSYSGRTDTQYF	TGTGCCAGCAGCCCCTCGTACAGCGGGCGCACAGATACGCAGTATTTT
TRBV20-1	14	NA	many	TRBJ2-7	CSARSGLYSYEQYF	TGCAGTGCCCGTTCGGGACTTTACTCCTACGAGCAGTACTTC
TRBV5-8	16	NA	NA	TRBJ1-2	CASSPDWEHIVYGYTF	TGTGCCAGCAGCCCTGACTGGGAGCATATTGTCTATGGCTACACCTTC
TRBV5-1	15	TRBD2	many	TRBJ2-7	CASSLGLAGNYEQYF	TGCGCCAGCAGCTTGGGACTAGCGGGGAACTACGAGCAGTACTTC
TRBV24-1	13	NA	NA	TRBJ2-1	CATSPSSYNEQFF	TGTGCCACCAGTCCCAGCTCCTACAATGAGCAGTTCTTC
TRBV27	16	NA	many	TRBJ2-7	CASSPRDSAGSYEQYF	TGTGCCAGCAGTCCACGAGACTCCGCGGGGTCCTACGAGCAGTACTTC
TRBV28	11	TRBD2	few	TRBJ2-7	CASSHQREQYF	TGTGCCAGCAGTCACCAGCGGGAACAGTACTTC
TRBV5-5	15	TRBD1	NA	TRBJ1-3	CASSSDRSTGNTIYF	TGTGCCAGCAGCTCGGACAGGTCAACTGGAAACACCATATATTTT
TRBV7-9	19	TRBD2	NA	TRBJ2-7	CASSPSPGLRDRSSYEQYF	TGTGCCAGCAGCCCATCGCCGGGACTACGAGATCGTAGCTCCTACGAGCAGTACTTC
TRBV7-2	15	TRBD2	many	TRBJ2-1	CASSAGLAGGNEQFF	TGTGCCAGCAGTGCCGGACTAGCGGGAGGCAATGAGCAGTTCTTC
TRBV2	14	NA	many	TRBJ1-2	CASSEVTGNYGYTF	TGTGCCAGCAGTGAAGTTACCGGAAACTATGGCTACACCTTC